This TCR beta chain stems from a study of blood T cell repertoires in COVID-19. The data were produced by immunoSEQ multiplex PCR, yet TCRdb's version contains in-frame clones alone and is incomplete. The sample yields approximately 40,000 clones, about 90% seen once. Germline values: CDR1 KGHSH, CDR2 LQKENI. CDR3 size: 15 residues. V gave up 4 bases and J gave up 0 bases; unmatched junction bases: 5. This receptor was identified in a man aged 55 to 70 with acute or convalescent COVID-19. The chain carries TRBV18 and TRBJ1-1; TRBD1 matches at 7 bases. Sequencing was done on a sample of peripheral blood. The CDR3 DNA is TGTGCCAGCTCACAACTGACAGGGATGAACACTGAAGCTTTCTTT. Translated: CASSQLTGMNTEAFF. Full variable domain (outside the CDR3, taken from reference TRBV18 and TRBJ1-1): NAGVMQNPRHLVRRRGQEARLRCSPMKGHSHVYWYRQLPEEGLKFMVYLQKENIIDESGMPKERFSAEFPKEGPSILRIQQVVRGDSAAYFCASSQLTGMNTEAFFGQGTRLTVV.